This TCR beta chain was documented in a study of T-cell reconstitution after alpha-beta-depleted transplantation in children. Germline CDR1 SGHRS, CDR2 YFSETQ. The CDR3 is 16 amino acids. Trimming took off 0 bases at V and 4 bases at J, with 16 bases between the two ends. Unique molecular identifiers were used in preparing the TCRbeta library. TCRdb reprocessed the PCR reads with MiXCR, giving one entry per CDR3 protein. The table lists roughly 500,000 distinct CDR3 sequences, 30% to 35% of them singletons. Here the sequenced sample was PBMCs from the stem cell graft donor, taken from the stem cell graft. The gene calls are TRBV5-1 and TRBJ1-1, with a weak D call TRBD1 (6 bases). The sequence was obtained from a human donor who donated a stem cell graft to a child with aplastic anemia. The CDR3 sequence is CASSLEQGRVPTEAFF. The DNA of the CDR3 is TGCGCCAGCAGCTTGGAACAGGGAAGGGTCCCCACTGAAGCTTTCTTT.